This T cell receptor (beta chain) comes out of a study of radiation and T cells in renal cell carcinoma. V shed 6 bases, J shed 9 bases, and the junction held 5 bases outside the gene matches. CDR1 is SNHLY and CDR2 is FYNNEI in the germline V gene. The CDR3 covers 14 residues. Profiling relied on immunoSEQ multiplex PCR, and the TCRdb table lists in-frame clones only, not all of them. The sample comprises about 150,000 clones, less than 90% of which are singletons, and less than 20% rests with the top ten. A word on this clone: Its antigen is as yet unknown.

The sample's time point: blood 4 weeks post-SBRT, at nephrectomy. Treatment denoted: 15 Gy SBRT to primary tumor, nephrectomy 4 weeks later. After SBRT, blood was collected at 2 and 4 weeks, plus baseline. Study conclusions and caveats: From baseline, blood top tumor clonotypes peaked at 2 weeks post-radiation.

Sequenced here: blood, sampled from a patient whose treatment included radiotherapy and nephrectomy. The rearrangement uses TRBV2 and TRBJ1-6, with TRBD1 matching over 10 bases. The sequence was obtained from a woman aged 45-59 years with renal cell carcinoma. CDR3 sequence (DNA): TGTGCCAGCAGGGTGACAGGGGGCGGTTCACCCCTCCACTTT. Residues: CASRVTGGGSPLHF.